This TCR beta chain was identified during a study of cytomegalovirus exposure and HLA in healthy donors. 60 Vbeta and 13 Jbeta primers were used in PCR. Measured with immunoSEQ multiplex PCR; TCRdb has only the in-frame clones, and not every one. This listing includes about 140,000 clones. There are 18 residues in the CDR3. V gave up 1 base and J gave up 3 bases; unmatched junction bases: 9. Germline V gene sequence: CDR1 SGHTA, CDR2 FQGNSA. Study results and limitations: The study put under 200 TCR beta chains on its list as cytomegalovirus-associated. No immune exposure information besides CMV serostatus was available. Earlier findings revealed that most TCR beta V segments proved productive either about 87% or about 30% of the time.

As to this clone: The target antigen is unknown.

The donors were healthy bone marrow donors. The TCR originated in a man between 40 and 49 years old in good health and CMV-seronegative. The chain joins TRBV7-2 to TRBJ2-6; TRBD2 matches 7 bases. The sequenced sample consisted of PBMCs. The CDR3 nucleotides are TGTGCCAGCAGCTTAGGGGGGGGTACCAACTTTGGGGCCAACGTCCTGACTTTC. Amino acid sequence: CASSLGGGTNFGANVLTF.